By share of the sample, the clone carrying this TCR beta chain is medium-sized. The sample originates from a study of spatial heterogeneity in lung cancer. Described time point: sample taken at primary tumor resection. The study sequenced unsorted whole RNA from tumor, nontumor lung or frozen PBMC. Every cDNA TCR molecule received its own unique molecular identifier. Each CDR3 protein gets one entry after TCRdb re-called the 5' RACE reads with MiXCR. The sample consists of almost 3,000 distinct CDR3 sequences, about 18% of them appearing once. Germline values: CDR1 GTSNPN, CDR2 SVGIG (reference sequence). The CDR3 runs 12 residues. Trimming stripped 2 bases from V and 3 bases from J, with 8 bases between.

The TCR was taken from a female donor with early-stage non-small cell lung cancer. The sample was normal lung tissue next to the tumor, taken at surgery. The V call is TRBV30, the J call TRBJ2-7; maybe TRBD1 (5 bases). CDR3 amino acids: CAWSTQGYEQYF. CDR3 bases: TGTGCCTGGAGTACCCAGGGCTACGAGCAGTACTTC.